This T cell receptor (beta chain) came from a study of STAT5B mutations in CD4+ large granular lymphocyte leukemia. Overall study context: The CDR3 'QG' motif was associated with a particular HLA allele among healthy donors.

Some clones are missing from TCRdb's copy, which holds only in-frame ones; the method was immunoSEQ multiplex PCR. The sample consists of roughly 36,000 clones, less than 70% of them appearing once. The CDR3 is 14 residues long. Germline V gives CDR1 KGHSH, CDR2 LQKENI. The germline V and J ends were trimmed by 2 bases and 1 base, with 8 bases remaining between them. The TCR was taken from a human donor in good health. This chain connects TRBV18 to TRBJ1-1, with no clear D. The specimen sequenced was CD4+ T cells from blood buffy coats. Here the CDR3 reads CASSPNAANTEAFF. DNA for the CDR3: TGTGCCAGCTCACCAAACGCAGCGAACACTGAAGCTTTCTTT.